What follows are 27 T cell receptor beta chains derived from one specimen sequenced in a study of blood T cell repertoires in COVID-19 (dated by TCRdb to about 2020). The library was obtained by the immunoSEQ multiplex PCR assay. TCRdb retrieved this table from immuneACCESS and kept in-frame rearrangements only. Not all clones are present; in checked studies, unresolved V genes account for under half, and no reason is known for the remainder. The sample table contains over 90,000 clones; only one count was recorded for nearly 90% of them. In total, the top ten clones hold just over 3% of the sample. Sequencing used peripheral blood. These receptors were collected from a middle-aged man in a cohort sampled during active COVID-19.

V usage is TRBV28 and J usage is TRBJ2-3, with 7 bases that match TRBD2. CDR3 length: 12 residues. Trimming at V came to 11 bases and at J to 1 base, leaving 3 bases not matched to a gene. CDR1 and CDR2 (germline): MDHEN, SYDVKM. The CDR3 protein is CAGGGGTDTQYF. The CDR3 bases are TGTGCCGGGGGGGGAGGCACAGATACGCAGTATTTT.

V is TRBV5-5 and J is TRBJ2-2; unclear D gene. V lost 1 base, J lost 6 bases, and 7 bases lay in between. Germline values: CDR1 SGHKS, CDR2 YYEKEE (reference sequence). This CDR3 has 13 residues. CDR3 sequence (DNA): TGTGCCAGCAGCTTGCCTGGAGCCGGGGAGCTGTTTTTT. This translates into CASSLPGAGELFF.

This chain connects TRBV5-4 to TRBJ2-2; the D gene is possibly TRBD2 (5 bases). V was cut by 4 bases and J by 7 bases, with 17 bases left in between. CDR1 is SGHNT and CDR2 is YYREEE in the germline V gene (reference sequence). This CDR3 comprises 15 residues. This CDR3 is CASSVARGLGGELFF. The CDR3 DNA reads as TGTGCCAGCAGCGTGGCTCGGGGTTTAGGCGGGGAGCTGTTTTTT. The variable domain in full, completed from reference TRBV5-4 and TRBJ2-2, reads ETGVTQSPTHLIKTRGQQVTLRCSSQSGHNTVSWYQQALGQGPQFIFQYYREEENGRGNFPPRFSGLQFPNYSSELNVNALELDDSALYLCASSVARGLGGELFFGEGSRLTVL.

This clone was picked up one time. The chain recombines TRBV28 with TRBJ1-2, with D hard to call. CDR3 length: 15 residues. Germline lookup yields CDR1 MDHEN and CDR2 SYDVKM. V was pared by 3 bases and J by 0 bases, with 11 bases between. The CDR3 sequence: CASSFFGRANYGYTF. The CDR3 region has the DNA TGTGCCAGCAGTTTCTTCGGGAGAGCTAACTATGGCTACACCTTC.

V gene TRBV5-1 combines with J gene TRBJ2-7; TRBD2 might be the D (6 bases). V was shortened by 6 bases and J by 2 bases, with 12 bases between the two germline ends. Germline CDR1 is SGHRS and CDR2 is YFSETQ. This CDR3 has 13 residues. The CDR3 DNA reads TGCGCCAGCAAGCCGGGAGATACCTACGAGCAGTACTTC. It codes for CASKPGDTYEQYF. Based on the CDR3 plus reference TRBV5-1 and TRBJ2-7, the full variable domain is KAGVTQTPRYLIKTRGQQVTLSCSPISGHRSVSWYQQTPGQGLQFLFEYFSETQRNKGNFPGRFSGRQFSNSRSEMNVSTLELGDSALYLCASKPGDTYEQYFGPGTRLTVT.

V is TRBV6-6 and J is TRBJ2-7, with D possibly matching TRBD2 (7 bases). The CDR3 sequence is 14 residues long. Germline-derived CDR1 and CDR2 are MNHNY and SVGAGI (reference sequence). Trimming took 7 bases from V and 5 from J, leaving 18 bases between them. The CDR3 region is CASKQPGGLDEQYF. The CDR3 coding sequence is TGTGCCAGCAAACAACCCGGGGGGCTGGACGAGCAGTACTTC.

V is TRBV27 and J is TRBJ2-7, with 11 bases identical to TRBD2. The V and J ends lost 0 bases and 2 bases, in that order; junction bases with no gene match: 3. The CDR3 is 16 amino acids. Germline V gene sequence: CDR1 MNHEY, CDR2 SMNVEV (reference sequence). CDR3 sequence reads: CASSLSGLAATYEQYF. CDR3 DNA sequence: TGTGCCAGCAGTTTATCGGGACTAGCGGCTACCTACGAGCAGTACTTC.

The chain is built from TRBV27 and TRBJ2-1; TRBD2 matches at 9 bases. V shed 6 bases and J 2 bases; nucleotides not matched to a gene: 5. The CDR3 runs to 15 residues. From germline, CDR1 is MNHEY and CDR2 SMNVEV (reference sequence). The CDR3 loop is CASSPGTSTYNEQFF. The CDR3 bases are TGTGCCAGCAGCCCAGGGACTAGCACCTACAATGAGCAGTTCTTC.

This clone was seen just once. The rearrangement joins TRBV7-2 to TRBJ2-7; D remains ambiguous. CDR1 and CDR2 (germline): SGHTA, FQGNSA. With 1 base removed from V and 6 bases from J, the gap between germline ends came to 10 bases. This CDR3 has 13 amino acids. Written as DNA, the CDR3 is TGTGCCAGCAGCTTAGTAGCCCTTTTCGAGCAGTACTTC. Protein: CASSLVALFEQYF.

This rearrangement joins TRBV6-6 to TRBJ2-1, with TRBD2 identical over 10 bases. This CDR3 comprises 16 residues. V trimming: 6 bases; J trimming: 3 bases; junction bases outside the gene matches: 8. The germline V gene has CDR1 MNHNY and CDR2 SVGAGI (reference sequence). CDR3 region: CASSRPSGGGYNEQFF. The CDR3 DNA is TGTGCCAGCAGCCGCCCTAGCGGGGGCGGCTACAATGAGCAGTTCTTC.

The CDR3 region has the DNA TGTGCCAGTAGTGCCGATTCCCGAACAGGGTGGGCTGAAGCTTTCTTT. This sequence encodes CASSADSRTGWAEAFF. J is TRBJ1-1 and V is TRBV19; D might be TRBD1 (6 bases). CDR1 LNHDA and CDR2 SQIVND come from the germline V gene (reference sequence). V lost 5 bases and J 6 bases, leaving 22 bases between the germline ends. CDR3 size: 16 residues.

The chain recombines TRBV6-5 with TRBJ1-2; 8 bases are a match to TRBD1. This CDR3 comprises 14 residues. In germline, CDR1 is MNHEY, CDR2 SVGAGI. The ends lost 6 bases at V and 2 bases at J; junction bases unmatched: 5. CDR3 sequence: CASRMDRDNYGYTF. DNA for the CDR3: TGTGCCAGCAGGATGGACAGGGACAACTATGGCTACACCTTC.

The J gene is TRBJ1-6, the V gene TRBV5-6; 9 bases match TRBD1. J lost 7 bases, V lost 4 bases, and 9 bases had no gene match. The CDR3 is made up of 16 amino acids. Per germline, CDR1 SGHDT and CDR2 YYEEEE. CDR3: CASSRDRVTRNSPLHF. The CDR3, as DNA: TGTGCCAGCAGCCGGGACAGGGTAACCAGGAATTCACCCCTCCACTTT.

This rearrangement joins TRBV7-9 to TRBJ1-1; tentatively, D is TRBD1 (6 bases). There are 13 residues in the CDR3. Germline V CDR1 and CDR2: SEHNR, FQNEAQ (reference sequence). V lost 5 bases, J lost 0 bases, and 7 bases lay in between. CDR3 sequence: CASSRTVNTEAFF. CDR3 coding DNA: TGTGCCAGCAGCCGGACAGTGAACACTGAAGCTTTCTTT.

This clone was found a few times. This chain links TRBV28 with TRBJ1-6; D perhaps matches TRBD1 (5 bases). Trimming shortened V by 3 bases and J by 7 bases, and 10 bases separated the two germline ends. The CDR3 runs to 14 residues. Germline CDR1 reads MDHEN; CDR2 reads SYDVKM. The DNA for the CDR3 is TGTGCCAGCAGTTTGGCCAGACAGAATTCACCCCTCCACTTT. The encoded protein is CASSLARQNSPLHF. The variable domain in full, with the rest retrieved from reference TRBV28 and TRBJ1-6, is DVKVTQSSRYLVKRTGEKVFLECVQDMDHENMFWYRQDPGLGLRLIYFSYDVKMKEKGDIPEGYSVSREKKERFSLILESASTNQTSMYLCASSLARQNSPLHFGNGTRLTVT.

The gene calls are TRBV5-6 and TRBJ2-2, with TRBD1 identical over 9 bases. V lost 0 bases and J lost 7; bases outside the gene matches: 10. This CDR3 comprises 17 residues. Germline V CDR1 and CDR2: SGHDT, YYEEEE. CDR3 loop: CASSLGLVGTGLGELFF. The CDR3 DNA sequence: TGTGCCAGCAGCTTGGGTCTAGTCGGGACAGGGCTCGGGGAGCTGTTTTTT.

CDR3 coding DNA: TGCGCCAGCAGTGAGTCTAGCGGGGCCGATACGCAGTATTTT. This translates into CASSESSGADTQYF. The V call is TRBV10-1, the J call TRBJ2-3, with 8 bases lining up with TRBD2. This CDR3 contains 14 residues. Germline V gene data show CDR1 as WNHNN and CDR2 as SYGVQD (reference sequence). J lost 6 bases, V lost 0 bases, and 2 bases had no gene match.

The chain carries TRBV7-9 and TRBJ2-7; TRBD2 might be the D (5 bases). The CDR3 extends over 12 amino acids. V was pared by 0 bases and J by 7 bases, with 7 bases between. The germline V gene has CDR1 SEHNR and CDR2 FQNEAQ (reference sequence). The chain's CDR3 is CASSLARGEQYV. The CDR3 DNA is TGTGCCAGCAGCTTAGCGAGAGGGGAGCAGTACGTC.

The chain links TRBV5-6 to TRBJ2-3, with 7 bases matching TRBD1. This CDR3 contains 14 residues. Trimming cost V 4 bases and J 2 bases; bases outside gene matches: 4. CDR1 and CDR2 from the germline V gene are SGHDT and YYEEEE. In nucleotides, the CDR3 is TGTGCCAGCAGCCATACAGGGGACACAGATACGCAGTATTTT. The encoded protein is CASSHTGDTDTQYF.

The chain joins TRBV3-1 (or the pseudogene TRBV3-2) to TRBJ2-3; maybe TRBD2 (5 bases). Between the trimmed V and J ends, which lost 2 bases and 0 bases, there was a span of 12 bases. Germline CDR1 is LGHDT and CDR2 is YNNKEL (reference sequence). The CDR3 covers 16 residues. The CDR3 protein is CASSQNLARSTDTQYF. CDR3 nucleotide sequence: TGTGCCAGCAGCCAAAACCTAGCCCGGAGCACAGATACGCAGTATTTT.

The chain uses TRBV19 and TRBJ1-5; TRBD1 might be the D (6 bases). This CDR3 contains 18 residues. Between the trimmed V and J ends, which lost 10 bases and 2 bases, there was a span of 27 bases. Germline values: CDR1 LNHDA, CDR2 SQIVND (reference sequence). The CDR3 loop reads CATDRGQKGRGGNQPQHF. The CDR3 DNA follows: TGTGCCACCGATCGGGGACAAAAAGGCAGGGGTGGCAATCAGCCCCAGCATTTT. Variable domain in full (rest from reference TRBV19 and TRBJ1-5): DGGITQSPKYLFRKEGQNVTLSCEQNLNHDAMYWYRQDPGQGLRLIYYSQIVNDFQKGDIAEGYSVSREKKESFPLTVTSAQKNPTAFYLCATDRGQKGRGGNQPQHFGDGTRLSIL.

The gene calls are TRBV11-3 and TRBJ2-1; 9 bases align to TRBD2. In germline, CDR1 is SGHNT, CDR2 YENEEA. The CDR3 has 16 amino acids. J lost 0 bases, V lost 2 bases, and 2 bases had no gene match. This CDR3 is CASSLLAGSSYNEQFF. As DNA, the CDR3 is TGTGCCAGCAGCTTACTAGCGGGAAGCTCCTACAATGAGCAGTTCTTC. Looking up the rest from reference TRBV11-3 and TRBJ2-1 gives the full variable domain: EAGVVQSPRYKIIEKKQPVAFWCNPISGHNTLYWYLQNLGQGPELLIRYENEEAVDDSQLPKDRFSAERLKGVDSTLKIQPAELGDSAVYLCASSLLAGSSYNEQFFGPGTRLTVL.

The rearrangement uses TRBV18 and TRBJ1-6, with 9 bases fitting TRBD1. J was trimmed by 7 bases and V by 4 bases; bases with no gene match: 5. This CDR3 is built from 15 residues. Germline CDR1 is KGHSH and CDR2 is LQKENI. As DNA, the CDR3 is TGTGCCAGCTCACAAGGACAGGGGCAAAATTCACCCCTCCACTTT. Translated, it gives CASSQGQGQNSPLHF.

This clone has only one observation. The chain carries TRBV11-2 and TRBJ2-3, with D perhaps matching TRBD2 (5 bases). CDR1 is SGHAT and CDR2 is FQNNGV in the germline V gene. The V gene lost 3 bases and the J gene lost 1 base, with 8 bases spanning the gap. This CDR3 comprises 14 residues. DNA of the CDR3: TGTGCCAGCAGCTTTGCGGGCGGCACAGATACGCAGTATTTT. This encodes CASSFAGGTDTQYF.

The CDR3 loop reads CASSLDRAGLGEAFF. In DNA, the CDR3 is TGTGCCAGCAGCTTAGACAGGGCGGGATTGGGTGAAGCTTTCTTT. The chain uses TRBV11-3 and TRBJ1-1; possible D gene TRBD1, 5 bases. Trimming left V 0 bases short and J 7 bases short, with 15 bases between. CDR1 is SGHNT, CDR2 YENEEA, per germline. This CDR3 contains 15 residues.

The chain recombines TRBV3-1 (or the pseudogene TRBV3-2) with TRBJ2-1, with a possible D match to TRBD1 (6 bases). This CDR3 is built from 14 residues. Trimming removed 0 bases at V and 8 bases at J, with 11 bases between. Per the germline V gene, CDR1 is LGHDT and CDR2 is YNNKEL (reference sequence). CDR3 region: CASSQEWDTDEQFF. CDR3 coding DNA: TGTGCCAGCAGCCAAGAATGGGACACCGATGAGCAGTTCTTC.

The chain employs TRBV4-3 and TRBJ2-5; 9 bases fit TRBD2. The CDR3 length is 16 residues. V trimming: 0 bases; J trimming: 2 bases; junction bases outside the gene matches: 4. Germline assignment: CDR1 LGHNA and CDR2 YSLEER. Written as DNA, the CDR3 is TGCGCCAGCAGCCAAGATCGCCTAGCGGGGCAAGAGACCCAGTACTTC. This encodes CASSQDRLAGQETQYF.